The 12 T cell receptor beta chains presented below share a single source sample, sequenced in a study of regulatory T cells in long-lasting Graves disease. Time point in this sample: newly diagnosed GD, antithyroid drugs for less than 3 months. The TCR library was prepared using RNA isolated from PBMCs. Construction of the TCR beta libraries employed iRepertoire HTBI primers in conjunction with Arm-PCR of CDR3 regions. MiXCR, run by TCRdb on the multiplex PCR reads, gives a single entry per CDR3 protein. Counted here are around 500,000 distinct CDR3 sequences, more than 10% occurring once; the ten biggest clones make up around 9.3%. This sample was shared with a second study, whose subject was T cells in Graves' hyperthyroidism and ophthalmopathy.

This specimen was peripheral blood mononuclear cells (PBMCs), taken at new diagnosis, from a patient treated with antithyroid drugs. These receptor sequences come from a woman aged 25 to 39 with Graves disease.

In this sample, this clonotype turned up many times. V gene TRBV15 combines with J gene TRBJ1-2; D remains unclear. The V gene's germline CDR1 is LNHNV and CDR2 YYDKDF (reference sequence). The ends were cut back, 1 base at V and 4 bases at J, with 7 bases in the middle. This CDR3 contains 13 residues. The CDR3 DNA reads TGTGCCACCAGCAGAGGAGGCGGCTATGGCTACACCTTC. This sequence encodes CATSRGGGYGYTF.

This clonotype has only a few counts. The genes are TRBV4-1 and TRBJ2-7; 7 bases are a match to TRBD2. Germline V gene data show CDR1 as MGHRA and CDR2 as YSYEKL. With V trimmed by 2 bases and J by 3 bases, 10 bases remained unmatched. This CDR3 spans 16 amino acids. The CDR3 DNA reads TGCGCCAGCAGCCAACAGGGTCGCGGGAGAAACTACGAGCAGTACTTC. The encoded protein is CASSQQGRGRNYEQYF.

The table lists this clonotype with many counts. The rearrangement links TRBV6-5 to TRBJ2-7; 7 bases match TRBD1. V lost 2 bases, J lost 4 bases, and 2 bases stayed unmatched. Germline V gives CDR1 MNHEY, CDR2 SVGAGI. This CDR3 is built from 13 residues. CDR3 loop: CASSYGRGYEQYF. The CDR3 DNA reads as TGTGCCAGCAGTTACGGCAGGGGGTACGAGCAGTACTTC.

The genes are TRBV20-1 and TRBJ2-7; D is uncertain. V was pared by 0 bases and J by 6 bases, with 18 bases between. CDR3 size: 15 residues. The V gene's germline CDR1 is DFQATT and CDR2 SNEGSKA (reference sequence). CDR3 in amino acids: CSARDRRLGDLEQYF. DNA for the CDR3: TGCAGTGCTAGAGATCGGCGCTTAGGAGACCTCGAGCAGTACTTC.

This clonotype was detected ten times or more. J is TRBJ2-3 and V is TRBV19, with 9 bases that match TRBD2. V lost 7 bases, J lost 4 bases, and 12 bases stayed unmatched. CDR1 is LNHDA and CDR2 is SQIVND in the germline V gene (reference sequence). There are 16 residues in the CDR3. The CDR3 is CASKVSGSGRSDTQYF. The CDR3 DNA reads TGTGCCAGTAAGGTTAGCGGGAGCGGAAGATCAGATACGCAGTATTTT.

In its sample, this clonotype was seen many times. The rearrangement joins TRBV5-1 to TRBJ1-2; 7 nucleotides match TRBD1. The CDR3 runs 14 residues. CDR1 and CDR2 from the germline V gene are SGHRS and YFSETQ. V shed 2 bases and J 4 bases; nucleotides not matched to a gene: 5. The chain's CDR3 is CASSFTGDGYGYTF. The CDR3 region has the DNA TGCGCCAGCAGCTTCACAGGGGACGGCTATGGCTACACCTTC.

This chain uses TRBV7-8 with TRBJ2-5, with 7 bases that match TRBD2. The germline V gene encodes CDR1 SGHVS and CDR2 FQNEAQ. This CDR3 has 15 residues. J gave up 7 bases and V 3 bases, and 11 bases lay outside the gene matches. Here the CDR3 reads CASSFRGGTNRTQYF. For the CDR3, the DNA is TGTGCCAGCAGCTTTCGGGGAGGGACGAACAGGACCCAGTACTTC.

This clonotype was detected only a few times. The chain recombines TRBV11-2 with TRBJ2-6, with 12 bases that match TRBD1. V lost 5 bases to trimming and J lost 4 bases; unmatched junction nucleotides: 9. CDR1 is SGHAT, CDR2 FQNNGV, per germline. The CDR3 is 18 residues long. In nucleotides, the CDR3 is TGTGCCAGCAGCCCGGGGGGACAGGGGGCGCGAGGGGCCAACGTCCTGACTTTC. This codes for CASSPGGQGARGANVLTF.

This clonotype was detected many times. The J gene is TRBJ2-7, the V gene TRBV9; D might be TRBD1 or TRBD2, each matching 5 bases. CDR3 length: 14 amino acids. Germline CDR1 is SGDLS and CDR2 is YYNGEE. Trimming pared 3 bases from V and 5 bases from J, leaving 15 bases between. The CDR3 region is CASSGGPVMDEQYF. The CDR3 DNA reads TGTGCCAGCAGCGGGGGACCCGTCATGGACGAGCAGTACTTC. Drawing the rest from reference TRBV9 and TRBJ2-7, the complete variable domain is DSGVTQTPKHLITATGQRVTLRCSPRSGDLSVYWYQQSLDQGLQFLIQYYNGEERAKGNILERFSAQQFPDLHSELNLSSLELGDSALYFCASSGGPVMDEQYFGPGTRLTVT.

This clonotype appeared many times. The CDR3 here is CASSESAGATYEQYF. The CDR3 nucleotides read TGTGCCAGCAGTGAATCGGCAGGGGCCACCTACGAGCAGTACTTC. The genes are TRBV6-1 and TRBJ2-7; D is possibly TRBD1 (6 bases). Germline-derived CDR1 and CDR2 are MNHNS and SASEGT. The CDR3 sequence is 15 residues long. Trimming removed 2 bases from V and 2 bases from J, with 13 bases in between.

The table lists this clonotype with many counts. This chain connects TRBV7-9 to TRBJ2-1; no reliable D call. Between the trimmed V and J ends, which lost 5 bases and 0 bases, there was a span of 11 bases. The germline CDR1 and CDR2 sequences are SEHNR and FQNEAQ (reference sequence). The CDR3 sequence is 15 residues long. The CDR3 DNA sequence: TGTGCCAGCAGCCCCCAAGCCTACTCCTACAATGAGCAGTTCTTC. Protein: CASSPQAYSYNEQFF. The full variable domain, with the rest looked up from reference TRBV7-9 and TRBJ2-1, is DTGVSQNPRHKITKRGQNVTFRCDPISEHNRLYWYRQTLGQGPEFLTYFQNEAQLEKSRLLSDRFSAERPKGSFSTLEIQRTEQGDSAMYLCASSPQAYSYNEQFFGPGTRLTVL.

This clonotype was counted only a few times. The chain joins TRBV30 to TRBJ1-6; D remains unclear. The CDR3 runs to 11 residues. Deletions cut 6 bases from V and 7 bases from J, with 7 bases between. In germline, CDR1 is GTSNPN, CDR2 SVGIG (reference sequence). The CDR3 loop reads CACSGNSPLHF. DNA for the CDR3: TGTGCCTGCTCAGGAAATTCACCCCTCCACTTT.